Presented here are 11 T cell receptor beta chains from one specimen sequenced in a study of Graves' ophthalmopathy and Graves' hyperthyroidism. Amplification of the TCR beta CDR3 regions used RNA transcripts (as template). An initial RT-PCR round employing HTBI primers preceded a second-round multiplex PCR. MiXCR, applied by TCRdb to the multiplex PCR reads, yields one record per CDR3 protein. The repertoire holds about 740,000 distinct CDR3 sequences, 40% seen once, with roughly 45% in the top ten. The specimen sequenced was peripheral blood. The origin of the receptors is an adult man with Graves' ophthalmopathy.

For this clonotype: A read error is possible here, since a much larger clone lies one base away. The chain links TRBV15 to TRBJ1-1, with 7 bases identical to TRBD1. Germline V gives CDR1 LNHNV, CDR2 YYDKDF (reference sequence). With 2 bases clipped from V and 3 bases from J, the junction kept 9 bases outside the gene matches. CDR3 length: 16 amino acids. The CDR3 region is CATSRPGQSEDTEAFF. The DNA of the CDR3 is TGTGCCACCAGCAGACCGGGACAGTCCGAGGACACTGAAGCTTTCTTT.

This clonotype was counted many times. The chain couples TRBV10-3 to TRBJ1-5; D is perhaps TRBD1 (6 bases). Trimming left V 6 bases short and J 7 bases short, with 19 bases between. There are 15 residues in the CDR3. Germline lookup yields CDR1 ENHRY and CDR2 SYGVKD. The CDR3 protein is CAIRATGRGWQPQHF. The CDR3 bases are TGTGCCATCAGGGCAACAGGGCGGGGTTGGCAGCCCCAGCATTTT.

With regard to this clonotype: A much more abundant neighbour one base away suggests this may be a read error. The chain uses TRBV10-3 and TRBJ1-6, with a possible D match to TRBD1 (6 bases). CDR3 length: 14 residues. Trimming cost V 3 bases and J 8 bases, with 11 bases left between them. Per the germline V gene, CDR1 is ENHRY and CDR2 is SYGVKD. As DNA, the CDR3 is TGTGCCATCAGTGACGCGTACAGGGATTCACCCCTCCACTTT. Translating gives CAISDAYRDSPLHF.

On this clonotype: A read error may produce the germline difference seen at one junction end. The rearrangement uses TRBV25-1 and TRBJ2-2, with D perhaps assigned TRBD1 or TRBD2 (6 bases each). The germline CDR1 and CDR2 sequences are MGHDK and SYGVNS. This CDR3 contains 17 residues. In DNA form, the CDR3 reads TGCGCCAGCAGCCAAGATTGGAGGGACACTACGTCCGGGGAGCTGTTTTTT. This codes for CASSQDWRDTTSGELFF.

This clonotype was counted only a few times. This rearrangement joins TRBV6-6 to TRBJ1-2, with D hard to call. Germline V CDR1 and CDR2: MNHNY, SVGAGI (reference sequence). The CDR3 runs 13 residues. The CDR3 sequence is CATSPSTNYGYTF. CDR3 DNA: TGTGCTACCTCCCCATCTACTAACTATGGCTACACCTTC.

This clonotype has a handful of counts. This chain joins TRBV2 and TRBJ2-5; maybe TRBD2 (7 bases). The germline V and J ends were trimmed by 7 bases and 5 bases, with 17 bases remaining between them. Germline V gene data show CDR1 as SNHLY and CDR2 as FYNNEI. The CDR3 consists of 14 residues. The CDR3 region is CASIERGGRETQYF. The CDR3 nucleotides read TGTGCCAGCATAGAGAGGGGGGGTCGCGAGACCCAGTACTTC. Based on the CDR3 plus reference TRBV2 and TRBJ2-5, the full variable domain is EPEVTQTPSHQVTQMGQEVILRCVPISNHLYFYWYRQILGQKVEFLVSFYNNEISEKSEIFDDQFSVERPDGSNFTLKIRSTKLEDSAMYFCASIERGGRETQYFGPGTRLLVL.

The table lists this clonotype with a few counts. This sequence joins TRBV15 and TRBJ2-6; 8 nucleotides line up with TRBD1. V lost 0 bases, J lost 0 bases, and 4 bases stayed unmatched. Germline V gives CDR1 LNHNV, CDR2 YYDKDF (reference sequence). The CDR3 has 18 amino acids. CDR3 bases: TGTGCCACCAGCAGAGACAGGGGGCTAAGCTCTGGGGCCAACGTCCTGACTTTC. It specifies CATSRDRGLSSGANVLTF.

As regards this clonotype: Being one base from a much bigger clone, this may be a read error. V gene TRBV25-1 combines with J gene TRBJ1-2; tentatively, D is TRBD1 (5 bases). Germline CDR1 reads MGHDK; CDR2 reads SYGVNS. V was trimmed by 6 bases and J by 4 bases, leaving 15 bases between them. The CDR3 covers 14 residues. The CDR3 DNA sequence: TGTGCCAGCAGCGTATTGGGGGAACTCTATGGCTACACCTTC. As protein: CASSVLGELYGYTF.

This clonotype was counted only a few times. This sequence joins TRBV7-3 and TRBJ2-2; D remains ambiguous. The V and J ends lost 1 base and 6 bases respectively, with 6 bases between them. The CDR3 runs 13 residues. Germline V gives CDR1 SGHTA, CDR2 FQGTGA. As DNA, the CDR3 is TGTGCCAGCAGCTTAAGGCTAGCCGGGGAGCTGTTTTTT. Amino acids: CASSLRLAGELFF.

V usage is TRBV16 and J usage is TRBJ2-7; 8 bases match TRBD2. J was trimmed by 4 bases and V by 6 bases; bases with no gene match: 14. This CDR3 is 16 amino acids long. Per the germline V gene, CDR1 is KGHSY and CDR2 is FQNENV. The CDR3 nucleotides are TGTGCCAGCAGTTACTCGAAAATAGCGGGACGATACGAGCAGTACTTC. It translates to CASSYSKIAGRYEQYF. Variable domain in full (rest from reference TRBV16 and TRBJ2-7): GEEVAQTPKHLVRGEGQKAKLYCAPIKGHSYVFWYQQVLKNEFKFLISFQNENVFDETGMPKERFSAKCLPNSPCSLEIQATKLEDSAVYFCASSYSKIAGRYEQYFGPGTRLTVT.

Written as DNA, the CDR3 is TGTGCCAGTAGAGGAGGCGGGAATGAGCAGTTCTTC. Protein product: CASRGGGNEQFF. The chain links TRBV19 to TRBJ2-5, with D perhaps TRBD2 (5 bases). The end of the DNA is better explained by TRBJ2-1, so the J call may be wrong. CDR3 length equals 12 residues. CDR1 is LNHDA and CDR2 is SQIVND in the germline V gene (reference sequence).